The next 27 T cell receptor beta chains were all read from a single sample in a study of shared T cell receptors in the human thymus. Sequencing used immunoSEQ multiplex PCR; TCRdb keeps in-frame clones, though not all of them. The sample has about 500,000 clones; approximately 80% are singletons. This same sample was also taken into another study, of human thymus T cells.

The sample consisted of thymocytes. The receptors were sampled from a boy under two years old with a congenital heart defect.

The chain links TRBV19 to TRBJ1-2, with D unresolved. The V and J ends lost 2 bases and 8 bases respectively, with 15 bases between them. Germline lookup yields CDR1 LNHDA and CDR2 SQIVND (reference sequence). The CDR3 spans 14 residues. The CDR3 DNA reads TGTGCCAGTAGTATAATAGGGAGTCGCTCGGGCTACACCTTC. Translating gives CASSIIGSRSGYTF.

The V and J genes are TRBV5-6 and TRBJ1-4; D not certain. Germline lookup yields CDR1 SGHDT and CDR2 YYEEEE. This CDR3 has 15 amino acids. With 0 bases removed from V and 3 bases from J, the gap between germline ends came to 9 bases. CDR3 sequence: CASSLAGMANEKLFF. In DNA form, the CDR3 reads TGTGCCAGCAGCTTGGCGGGGATGGCTAATGAAAAACTGTTTTTT.

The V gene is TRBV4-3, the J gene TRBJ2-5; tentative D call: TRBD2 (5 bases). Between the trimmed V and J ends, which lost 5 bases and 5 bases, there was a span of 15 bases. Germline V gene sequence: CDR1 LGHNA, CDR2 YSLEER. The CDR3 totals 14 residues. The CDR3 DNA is TGCGCCAGCAGCATTCGACCGGGGATGGAGACCCAGTACTTC. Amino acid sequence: CASSIRPGMETQYF.

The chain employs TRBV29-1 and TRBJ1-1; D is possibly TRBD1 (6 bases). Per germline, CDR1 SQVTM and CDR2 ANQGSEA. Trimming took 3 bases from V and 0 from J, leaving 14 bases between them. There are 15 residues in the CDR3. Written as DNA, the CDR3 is TGCAGCGTTGACGTAGGGAGGGGGGTGAACACTGAAGCTTTCTTT. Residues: CSVDVGRGVNTEAFF.

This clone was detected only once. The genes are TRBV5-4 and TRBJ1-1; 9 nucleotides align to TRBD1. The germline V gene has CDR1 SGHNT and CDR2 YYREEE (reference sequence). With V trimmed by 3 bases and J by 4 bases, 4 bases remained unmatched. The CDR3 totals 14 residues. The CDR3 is CASSSTGGTTEAFF. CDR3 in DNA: TGTGCCAGCAGCTCGACAGGGGGTACCACTGAAGCTTTCTTT.

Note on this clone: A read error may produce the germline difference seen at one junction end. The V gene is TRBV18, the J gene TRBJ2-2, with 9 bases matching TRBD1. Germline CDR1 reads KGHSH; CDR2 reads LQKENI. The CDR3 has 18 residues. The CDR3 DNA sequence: TGTGCCAGCTCACCACGGGAGAAAGGACAGGGGAACTCCGGGGAGCTGTTTTTT. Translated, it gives CASSPREKGQGNSGELFF.

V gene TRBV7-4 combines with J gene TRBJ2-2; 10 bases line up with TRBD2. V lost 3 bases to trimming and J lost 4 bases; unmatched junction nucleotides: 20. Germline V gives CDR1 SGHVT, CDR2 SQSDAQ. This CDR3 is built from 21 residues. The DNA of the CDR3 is TGTGCCAGCAGCTTCTCCCCCCGGAGACTAGCGGGCCCCCCTTCCACCGGGGAGCTGTTTTTT. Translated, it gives CASSFSPRRLAGPPSTGELFF.

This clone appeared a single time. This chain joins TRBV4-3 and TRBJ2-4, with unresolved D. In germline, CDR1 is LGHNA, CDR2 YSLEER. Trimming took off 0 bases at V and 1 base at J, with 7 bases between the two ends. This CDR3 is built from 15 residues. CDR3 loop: CASSQESRAKNIQYF. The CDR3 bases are TGCGCCAGCAGCCAAGAGTCCCGGGCCAAAAACATTCAGTACTTC.

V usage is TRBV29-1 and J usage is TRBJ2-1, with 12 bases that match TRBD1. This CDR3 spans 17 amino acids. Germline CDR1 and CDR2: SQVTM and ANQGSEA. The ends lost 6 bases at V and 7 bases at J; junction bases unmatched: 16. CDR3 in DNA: TGCAGCGTCGTACAGGGGGCTTGGGGACAGGGGGCGAATGAGCAGTTCTTC. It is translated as CSVVQGAWGQGANEQFF.

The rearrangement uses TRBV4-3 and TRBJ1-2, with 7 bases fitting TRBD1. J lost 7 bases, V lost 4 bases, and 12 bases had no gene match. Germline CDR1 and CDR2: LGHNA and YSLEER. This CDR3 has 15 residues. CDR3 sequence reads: CASSPGQRPQRGYTF. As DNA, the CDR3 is TGCGCCAGCAGCCCGGGACAGAGACCTCAACGTGGCTACACCTTC.

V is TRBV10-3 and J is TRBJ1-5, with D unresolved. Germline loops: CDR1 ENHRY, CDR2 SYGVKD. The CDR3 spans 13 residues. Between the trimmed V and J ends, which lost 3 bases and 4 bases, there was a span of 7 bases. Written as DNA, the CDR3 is TGTGCCATCAGTGACGGGAGAAATCAGCCCCAGCATTTT. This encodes CAISDGRNQPQHF.

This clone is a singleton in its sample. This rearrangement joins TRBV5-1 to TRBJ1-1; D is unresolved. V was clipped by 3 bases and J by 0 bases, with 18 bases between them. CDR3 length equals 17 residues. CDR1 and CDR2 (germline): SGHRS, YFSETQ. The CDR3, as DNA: TGCGCCAGCAGCTGGCGGGAGGGAGGAGGGATGAACACTGAAGCTTTCTTT. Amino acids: CASSWREGGGMNTEAFF.

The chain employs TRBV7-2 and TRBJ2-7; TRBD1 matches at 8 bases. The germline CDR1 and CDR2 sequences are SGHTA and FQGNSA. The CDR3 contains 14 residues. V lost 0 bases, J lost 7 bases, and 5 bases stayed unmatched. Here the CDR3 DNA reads TGTGCCAGCAGCTTAGCGAGGACAGGGCGGGAGCAGTACTTC. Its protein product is CASSLARTGREQYF.

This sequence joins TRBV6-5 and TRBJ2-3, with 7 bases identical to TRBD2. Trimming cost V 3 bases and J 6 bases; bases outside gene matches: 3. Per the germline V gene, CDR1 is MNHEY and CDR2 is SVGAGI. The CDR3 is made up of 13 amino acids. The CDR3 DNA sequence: TGTGCCAGCAGTTATACTAGCGATGATACGCAGTATTTT. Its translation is CASSYTSDDTQYF.

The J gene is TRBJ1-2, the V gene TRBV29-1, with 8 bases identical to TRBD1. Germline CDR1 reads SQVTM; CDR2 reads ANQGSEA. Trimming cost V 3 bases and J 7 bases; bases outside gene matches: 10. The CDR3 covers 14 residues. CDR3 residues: CSVEPITQGAGYTF. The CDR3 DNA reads TGCAGCGTTGAGCCTATTACCCAGGGGGCTGGCTACACCTTC. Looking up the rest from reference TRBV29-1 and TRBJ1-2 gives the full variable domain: SAVISQKPSRDICQRGTSLTIQCQVDSQVTMMFWYRQQPGQSLTLIATANQGSEATYESGFVIDKFPISRPNLTFSTLTVSNMSPEDSSIYLCSVEPITQGAGYTFGSGTRLTVV.

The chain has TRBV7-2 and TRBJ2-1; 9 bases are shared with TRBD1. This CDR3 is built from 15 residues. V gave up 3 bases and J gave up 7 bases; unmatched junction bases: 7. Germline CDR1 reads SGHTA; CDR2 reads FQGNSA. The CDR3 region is CASSFGTGSSNEQFF. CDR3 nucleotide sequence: TGTGCCAGCAGCTTCGGGACAGGGAGCTCGAATGAGCAGTTCTTC.

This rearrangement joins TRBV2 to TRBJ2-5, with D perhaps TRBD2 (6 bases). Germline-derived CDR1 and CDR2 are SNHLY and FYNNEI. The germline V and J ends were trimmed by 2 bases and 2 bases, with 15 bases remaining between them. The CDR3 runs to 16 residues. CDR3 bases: TGTGCCAGCAGTGAAAAAGGGGAAGGAGGGCAAGAGACCCAGTACTTC. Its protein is CASSEKGEGGQETQYF.

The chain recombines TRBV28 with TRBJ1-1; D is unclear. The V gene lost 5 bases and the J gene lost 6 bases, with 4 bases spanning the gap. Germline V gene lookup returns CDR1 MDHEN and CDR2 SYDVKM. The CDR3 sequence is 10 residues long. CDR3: CASSVAEAFF. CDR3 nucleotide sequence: TGTGCCAGCAGTGTCGCTGAAGCTTTCTTT.

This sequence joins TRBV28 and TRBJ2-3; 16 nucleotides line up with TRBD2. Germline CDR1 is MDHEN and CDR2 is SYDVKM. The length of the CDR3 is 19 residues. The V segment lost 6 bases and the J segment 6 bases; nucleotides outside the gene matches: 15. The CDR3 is CASRPGTSGRGSDSDTQYF. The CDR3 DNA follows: TGTGCCAGCAGACCCGGGACTAGCGGGAGGGGCTCGGATTCCGATACGCAGTATTTT.

DNA for the CDR3: TGTGCCAGCAGGCCAGGGTCGGGAAACACCATATATTTT. Its protein is CASRPGSGNTIYF. The V call is TRBV6-5, the J call TRBJ1-3; tentative D call: TRBD1 (5 bases). V lost 6 bases and J lost 4, with 10 bases in between. CDR3 length: 13 amino acids. In germline, CDR1 is MNHEY, CDR2 SVGAGI.

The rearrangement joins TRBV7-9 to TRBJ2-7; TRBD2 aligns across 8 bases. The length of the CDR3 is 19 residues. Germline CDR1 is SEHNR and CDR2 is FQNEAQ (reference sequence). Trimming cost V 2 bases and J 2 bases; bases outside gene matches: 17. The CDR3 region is CASSLRGGSAGWPAYEQYF. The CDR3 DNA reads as TGTGCCAGCAGCTTACGGGGGGGCTCTGCGGGATGGCCGGCCTACGAGCAGTACTTC.

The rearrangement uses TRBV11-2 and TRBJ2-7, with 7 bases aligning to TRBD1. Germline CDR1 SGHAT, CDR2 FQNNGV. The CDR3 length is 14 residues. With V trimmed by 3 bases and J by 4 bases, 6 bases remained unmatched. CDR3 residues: CASSLRQGWYEQYF. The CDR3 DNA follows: TGTGCCAGCAGCTTGCGACAGGGCTGGTACGAGCAGTACTTC.

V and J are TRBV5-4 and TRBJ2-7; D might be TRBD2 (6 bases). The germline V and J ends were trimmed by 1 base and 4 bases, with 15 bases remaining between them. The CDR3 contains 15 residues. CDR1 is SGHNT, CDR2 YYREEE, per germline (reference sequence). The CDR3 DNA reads TGTGCCAGCAGCTTGAAGGCGGGAACCCAATACGAGCAGTACTTC. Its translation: CASSLKAGTQYEQYF.

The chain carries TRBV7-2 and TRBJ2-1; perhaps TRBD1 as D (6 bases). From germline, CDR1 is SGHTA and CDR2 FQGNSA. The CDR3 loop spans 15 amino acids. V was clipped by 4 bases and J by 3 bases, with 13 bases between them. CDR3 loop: CASSSRDTGYNEQFF. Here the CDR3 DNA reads TGTGCCAGCAGCTCCCGGGACACAGGCTACAATGAGCAGTTCTTC.

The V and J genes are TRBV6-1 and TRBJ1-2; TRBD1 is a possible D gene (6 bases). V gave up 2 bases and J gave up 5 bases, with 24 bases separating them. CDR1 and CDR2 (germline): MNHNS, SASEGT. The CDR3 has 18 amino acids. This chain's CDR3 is CASSEQGRGHPLIYGYTF. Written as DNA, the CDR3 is TGTGCCAGCAGTGAACAGGGGCGGGGGCACCCCCTCATATATGGCTACACCTTC.

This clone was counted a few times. Here the CDR3 reads CASSHGGQKAFF. In nucleotides, the CDR3 is TGTGCCAGCAGCCACGGGGGACAGAAAGCTTTCTTT. The rearrangement links TRBV5-6 to TRBJ1-1; 7 nucleotides align to TRBD1. The CDR3 covers 12 residues. V lost 4 bases and J lost 9; bases outside the gene matches: 6. The germline V gene has CDR1 SGHDT and CDR2 YYEEEE.

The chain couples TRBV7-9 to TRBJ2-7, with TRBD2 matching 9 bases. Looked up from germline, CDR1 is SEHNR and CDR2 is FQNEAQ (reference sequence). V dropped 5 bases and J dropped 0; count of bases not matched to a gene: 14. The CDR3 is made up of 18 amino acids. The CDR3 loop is CASSPLFTSGPSSYEQYF. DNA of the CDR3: TGTGCCAGCAGCCCACTCTTTACTAGCGGGCCTAGCTCCTACGAGCAGTACTTC.